This T cell receptor (beta chain) was sequenced in a study of blood T cell repertoires in COVID-19. Across the whole study: Researchers got acute and convalescent COVID-19 samples from the United States, Italy and Spain.

Participants, roughly 18 to 90 years old, spanned under 25 US areas. Categorization into cohorts depended on clinical history that participants reported. Either two negative PCRs, clearance, or symptom resolution qualified Cohort 3 donors as recovered. The CDR3 has 14 amino acids. Trimming pared 8 bases from V and 3 bases from J, leaving 17 bases between. From germline, CDR1 is MNHEY and CDR2 SVGAGI. Using immunoSEQ multiplex PCR, the repertoire was profiled, and TCRdb retains in-frame clones only, with some absent. The sample includes around 450,000 clones, roughly 90% of them seen just once. The sequence came from a woman between 18 and 30 years old who had recovered from COVID-19. Material for sequencing was PBMCs or T cells enriched from blood (not recorded which). The J gene is TRBJ2-7, the V gene TRBV6-5, with D maybe TRBD2 (6 bases). DNA of the CDR3: TGTGCCAGCTCGTTAAATATGGGGGGCTACGAGCAGTACTTC. Protein product: CASSLNMGGYEQYF.